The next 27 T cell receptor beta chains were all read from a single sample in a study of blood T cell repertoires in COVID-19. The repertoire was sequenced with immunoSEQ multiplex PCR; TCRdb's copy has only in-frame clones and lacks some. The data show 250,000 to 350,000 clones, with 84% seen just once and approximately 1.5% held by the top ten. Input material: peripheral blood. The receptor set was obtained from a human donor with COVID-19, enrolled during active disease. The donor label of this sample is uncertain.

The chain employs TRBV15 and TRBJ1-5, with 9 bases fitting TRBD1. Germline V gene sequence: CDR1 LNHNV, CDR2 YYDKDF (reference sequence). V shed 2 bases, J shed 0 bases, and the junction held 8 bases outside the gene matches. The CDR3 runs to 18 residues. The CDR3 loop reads CATSRFWDRDLSNQPQHF. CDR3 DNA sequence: TGTGCCACCAGCAGATTTTGGGACAGGGACCTTAGCAATCAGCCCCAGCATTTT.

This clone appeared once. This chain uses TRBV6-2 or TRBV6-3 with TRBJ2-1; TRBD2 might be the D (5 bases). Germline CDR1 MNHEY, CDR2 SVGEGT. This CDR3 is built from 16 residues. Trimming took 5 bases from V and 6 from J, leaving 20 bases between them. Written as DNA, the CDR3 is TGTGCCAGCAGTCGGGGTACTCTCATTGATCTCAATGAGCAGTTCTTC. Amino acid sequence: CASSRGTLIDLNEQFF.

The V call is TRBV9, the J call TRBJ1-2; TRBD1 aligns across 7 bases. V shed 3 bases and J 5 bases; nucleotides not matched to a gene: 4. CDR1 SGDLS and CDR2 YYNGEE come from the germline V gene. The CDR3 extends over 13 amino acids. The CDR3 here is CASSAGQPYGYTF. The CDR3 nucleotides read TGTGCCAGCAGCGCGGGACAGCCGTATGGCTACACCTTC.

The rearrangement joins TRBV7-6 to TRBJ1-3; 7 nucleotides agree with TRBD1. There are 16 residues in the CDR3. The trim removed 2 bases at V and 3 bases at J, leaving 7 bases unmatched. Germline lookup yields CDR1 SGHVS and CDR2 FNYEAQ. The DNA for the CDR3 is TGTGCCAGCAGCTTATCCACAGGGGACGTTGGAAACACCATATATTTT. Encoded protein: CASSLSTGDVGNTIYF.

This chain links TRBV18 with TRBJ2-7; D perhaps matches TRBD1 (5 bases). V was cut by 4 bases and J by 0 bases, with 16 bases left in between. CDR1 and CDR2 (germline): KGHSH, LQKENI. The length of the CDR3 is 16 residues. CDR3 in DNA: TGTGCCAGCTCACGTACCGCCGACAGAAGCTCCTACGAGCAGTACTTC. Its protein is CASSRTADRSSYEQYF.

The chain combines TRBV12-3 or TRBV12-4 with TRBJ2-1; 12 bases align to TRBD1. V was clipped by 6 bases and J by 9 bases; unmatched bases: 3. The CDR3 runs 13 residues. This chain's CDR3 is CASRGQGAGEQFF. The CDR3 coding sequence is TGTGCCAGCAGGGGACAGGGGGCCGGTGAGCAGTTCTTC.

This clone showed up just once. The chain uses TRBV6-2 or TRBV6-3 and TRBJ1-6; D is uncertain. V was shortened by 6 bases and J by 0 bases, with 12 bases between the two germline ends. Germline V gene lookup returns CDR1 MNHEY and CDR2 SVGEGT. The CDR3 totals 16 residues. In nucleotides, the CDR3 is TGTGCCAGCAGCCACCGGGGAAGCTCCTATAATTCACCCCTCCACTTT. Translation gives CASSHRGSSYNSPLHF.

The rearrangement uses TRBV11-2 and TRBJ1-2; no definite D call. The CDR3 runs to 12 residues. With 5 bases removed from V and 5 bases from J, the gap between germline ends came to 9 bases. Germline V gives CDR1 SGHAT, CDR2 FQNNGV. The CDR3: CASSPAGYGYTF. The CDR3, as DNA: TGTGCCAGCAGCCCGGCGGGGTATGGCTACACCTTC.

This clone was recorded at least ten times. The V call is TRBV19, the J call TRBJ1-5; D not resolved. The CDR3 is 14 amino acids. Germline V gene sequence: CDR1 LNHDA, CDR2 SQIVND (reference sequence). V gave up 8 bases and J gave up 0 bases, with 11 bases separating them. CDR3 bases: TGTGCCAGTGGGAGGCCGTATAGCAATCAGCCCCAGCATTTT. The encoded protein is CASGRPYSNQPQHF. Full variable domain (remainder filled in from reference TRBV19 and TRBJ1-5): DGGITQSPKYLFRKEGQNVTLSCEQNLNHDAMYWYRQDPGQGLRLIYYSQIVNDFQKGDIAEGYSVSREKKESFPLTVTSAQKNPTAFYLCASGRPYSNQPQHFGDGTRLSIL.

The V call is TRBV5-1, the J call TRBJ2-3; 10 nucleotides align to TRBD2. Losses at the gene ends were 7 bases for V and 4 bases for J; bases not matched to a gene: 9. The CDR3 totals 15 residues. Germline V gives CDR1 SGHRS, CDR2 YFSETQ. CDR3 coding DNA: TGCGCCAGCTCCCAGCGGGAGGGCCGAGCAGATACGCAGTATTTT. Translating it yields CASSQREGRADTQYF.

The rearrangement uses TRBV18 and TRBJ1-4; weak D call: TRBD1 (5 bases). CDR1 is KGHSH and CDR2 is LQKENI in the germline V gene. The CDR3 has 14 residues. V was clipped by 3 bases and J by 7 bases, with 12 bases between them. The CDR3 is CASSPAGYGEKLFF. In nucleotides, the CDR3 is TGTGCCAGCTCACCCGCAGGGTACGGTGAAAAACTGTTTTTT.

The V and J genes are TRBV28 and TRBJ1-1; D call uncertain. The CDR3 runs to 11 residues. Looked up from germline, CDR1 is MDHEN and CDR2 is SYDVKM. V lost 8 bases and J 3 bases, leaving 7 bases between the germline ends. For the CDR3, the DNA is TGTGCCAGCCGGTTTGACACTGAAGCTTTCTTT. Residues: CASRFDTEAFF.

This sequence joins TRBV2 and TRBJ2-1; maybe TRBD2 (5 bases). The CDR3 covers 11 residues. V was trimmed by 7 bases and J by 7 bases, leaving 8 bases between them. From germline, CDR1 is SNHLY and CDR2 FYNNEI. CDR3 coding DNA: TGTGCCAGCAAGGACTGGAATGAGCAGTTCTTC. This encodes CASKDWNEQFF.

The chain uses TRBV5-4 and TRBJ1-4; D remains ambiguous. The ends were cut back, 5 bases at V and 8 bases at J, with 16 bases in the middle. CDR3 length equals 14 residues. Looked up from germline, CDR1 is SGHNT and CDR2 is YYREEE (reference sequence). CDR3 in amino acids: CASSIGQPGEKLFF. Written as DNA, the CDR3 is TGTGCCAGCAGTATCGGCCAACCGGGAGAAAAACTGTTTTTT.

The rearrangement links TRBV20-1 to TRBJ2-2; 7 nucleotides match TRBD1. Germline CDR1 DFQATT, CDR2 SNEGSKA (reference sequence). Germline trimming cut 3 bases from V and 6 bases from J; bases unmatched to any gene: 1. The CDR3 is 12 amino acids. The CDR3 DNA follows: TGCAGTGCTAGTCAGGGGGCCGGGGAGCTGTTTTTT. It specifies CSASQGAGELFF.

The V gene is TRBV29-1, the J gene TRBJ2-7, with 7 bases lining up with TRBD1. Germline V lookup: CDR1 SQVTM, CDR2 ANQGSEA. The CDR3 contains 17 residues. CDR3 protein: CDRGRSTGTDTYYEQYF. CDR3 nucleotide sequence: TGCGACCGTGGTCGGAGCACCGGGACAGATACCTACTACGAGCAGTACTTC.

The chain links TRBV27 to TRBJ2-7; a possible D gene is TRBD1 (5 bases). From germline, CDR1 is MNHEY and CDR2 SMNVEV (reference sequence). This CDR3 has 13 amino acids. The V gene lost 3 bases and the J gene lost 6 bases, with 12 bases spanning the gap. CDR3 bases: TGTGCCAGCAGTTTCGGTCCAGGGCGCGAGCAGTACTTC. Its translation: CASSFGPGREQYF.

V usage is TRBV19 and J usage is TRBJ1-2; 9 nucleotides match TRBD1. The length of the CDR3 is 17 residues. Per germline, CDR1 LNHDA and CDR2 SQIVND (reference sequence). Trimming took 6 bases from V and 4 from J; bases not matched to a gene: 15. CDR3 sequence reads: CASSGLPGQGSGYGYTF. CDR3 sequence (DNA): TGTGCCAGTAGCGGATTACCGGGACAGGGATCAGGCTATGGCTACACCTTC.

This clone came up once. CDR3 DNA sequence: TGTGCCAGCAGTCCTCGGAGGGACAGGGGTGTCGAGCAGTACTTC. This translates into CASSPRRDRGVEQYF. V and J are TRBV28 and TRBJ2-7; 10 bases match TRBD1. The CDR3 is 15 residues long. J gave up 6 bases and V 5 bases, and 10 bases lay outside the gene matches. The V gene's germline CDR1 is MDHEN and CDR2 SYDVKM.

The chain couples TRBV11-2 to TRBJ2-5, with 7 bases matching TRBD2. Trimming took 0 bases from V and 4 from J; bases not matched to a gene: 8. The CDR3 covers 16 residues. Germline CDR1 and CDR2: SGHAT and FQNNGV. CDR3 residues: CASSLEREGWRETQYF. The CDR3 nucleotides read TGTGCCAGCAGCTTAGAAAGGGAGGGCTGGCGAGAGACCCAGTACTTC.

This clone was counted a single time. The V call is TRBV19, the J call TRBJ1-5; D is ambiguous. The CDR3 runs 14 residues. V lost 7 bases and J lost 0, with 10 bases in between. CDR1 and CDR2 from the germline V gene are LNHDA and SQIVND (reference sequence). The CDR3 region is CASKTGYSNQPQHF. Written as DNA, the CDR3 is TGTGCCAGTAAGACGGGTTATAGCAATCAGCCCCAGCATTTT.

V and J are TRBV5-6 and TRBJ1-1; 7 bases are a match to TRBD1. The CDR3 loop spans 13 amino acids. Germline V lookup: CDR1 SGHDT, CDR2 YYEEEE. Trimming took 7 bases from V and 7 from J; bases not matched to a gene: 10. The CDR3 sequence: CASGQAVGLEAFF. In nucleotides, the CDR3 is TGTGCCAGCGGACAGGCGGTTGGGCTTGAAGCTTTCTTT.

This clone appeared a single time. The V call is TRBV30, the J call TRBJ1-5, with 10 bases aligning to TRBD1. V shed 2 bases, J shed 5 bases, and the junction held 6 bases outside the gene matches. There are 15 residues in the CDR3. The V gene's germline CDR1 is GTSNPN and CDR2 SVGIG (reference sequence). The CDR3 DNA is TGTGCCTGGAGTCCCCCGGGACAGGGGTATCAGCCCCAGCATTTT. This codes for CAWSPPGQGYQPQHF.

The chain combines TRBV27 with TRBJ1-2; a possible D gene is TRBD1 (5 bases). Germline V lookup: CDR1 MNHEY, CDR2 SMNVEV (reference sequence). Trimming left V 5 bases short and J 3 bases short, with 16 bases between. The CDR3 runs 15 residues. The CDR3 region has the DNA TGTGCCAGCAGTCTGGTAGGAGGGGAACACTATGGCTACACCTTC. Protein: CASSLVGGEHYGYTF.

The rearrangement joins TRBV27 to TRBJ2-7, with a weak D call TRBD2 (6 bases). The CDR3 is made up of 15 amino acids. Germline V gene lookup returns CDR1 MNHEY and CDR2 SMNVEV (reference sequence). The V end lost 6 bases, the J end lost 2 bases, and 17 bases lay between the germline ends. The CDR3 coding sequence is TGTGCCAGCAGCGACGGGACTGCGGTCGCCTACGAGCAGTACTTC. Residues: CASSDGTAVAYEQYF.

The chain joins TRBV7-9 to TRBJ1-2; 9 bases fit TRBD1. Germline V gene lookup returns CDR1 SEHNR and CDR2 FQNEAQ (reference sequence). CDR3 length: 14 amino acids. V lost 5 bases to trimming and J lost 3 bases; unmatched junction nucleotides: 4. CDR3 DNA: TGTGCCAGCAGCCAAGGGACAGGGTACTATGGCTACACCTTC. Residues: CASSQGTGYYGYTF.

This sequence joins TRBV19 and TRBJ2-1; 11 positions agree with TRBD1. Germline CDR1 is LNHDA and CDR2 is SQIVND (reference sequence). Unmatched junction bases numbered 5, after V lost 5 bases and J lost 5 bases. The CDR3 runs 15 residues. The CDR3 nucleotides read TGTGCCAGTAGTTTGGGACAGGGGGGGCACAATGAGCAGTTCTTC. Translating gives CASSLGQGGHNEQFF.